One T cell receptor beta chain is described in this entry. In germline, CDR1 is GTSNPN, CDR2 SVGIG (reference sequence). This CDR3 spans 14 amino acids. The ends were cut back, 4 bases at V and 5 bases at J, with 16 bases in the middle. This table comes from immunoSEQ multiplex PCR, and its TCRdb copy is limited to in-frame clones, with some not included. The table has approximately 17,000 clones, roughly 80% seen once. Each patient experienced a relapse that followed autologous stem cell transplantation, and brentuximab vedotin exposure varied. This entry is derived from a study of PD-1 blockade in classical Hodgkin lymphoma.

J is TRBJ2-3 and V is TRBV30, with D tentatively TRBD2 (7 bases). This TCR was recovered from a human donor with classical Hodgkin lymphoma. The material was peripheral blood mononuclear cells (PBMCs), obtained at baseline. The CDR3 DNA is TGTGCCTGGATAGGGGGGGTGGGTCAAGATACGCAGTATTTT. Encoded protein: CAWIGGVGQDTQYF.